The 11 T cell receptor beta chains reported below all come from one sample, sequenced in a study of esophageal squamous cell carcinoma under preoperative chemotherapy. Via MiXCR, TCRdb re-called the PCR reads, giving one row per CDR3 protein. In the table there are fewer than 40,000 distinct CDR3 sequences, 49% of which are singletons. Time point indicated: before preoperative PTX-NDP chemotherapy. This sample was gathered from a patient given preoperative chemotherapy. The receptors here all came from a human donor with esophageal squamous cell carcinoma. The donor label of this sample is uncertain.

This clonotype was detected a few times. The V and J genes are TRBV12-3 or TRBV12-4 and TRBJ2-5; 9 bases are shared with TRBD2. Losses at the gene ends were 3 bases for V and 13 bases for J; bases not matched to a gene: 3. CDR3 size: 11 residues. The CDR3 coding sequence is TGTGCCAGCAGTTTTGGGACTAGCCCGTACTTC. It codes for CASSFGTSPYF.

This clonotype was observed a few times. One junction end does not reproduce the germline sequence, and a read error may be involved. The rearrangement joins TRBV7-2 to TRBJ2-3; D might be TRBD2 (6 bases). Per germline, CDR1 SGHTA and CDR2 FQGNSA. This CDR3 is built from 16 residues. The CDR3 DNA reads TGTGCCAGCGGCCGGCACGGAGGGAGAGGGCAAGATACGCAGTACTTT. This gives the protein CASGRHGGRGQDTQYF.

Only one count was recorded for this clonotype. The CDR3 here is CASSFASELYNEQFF. CDR3 DNA: TGTGCCAGCAGCTTCGCTAGCGAGCTGTACAATGAGCAGTTCTTC. The chain has TRBV11-3 and TRBJ2-1, with a weak D call TRBD2 (6 bases). V shed 3 bases and J shed 4 bases, with 13 bases lying between them. This CDR3 has 15 residues. Germline CDR1 reads SGHNT; CDR2 reads YENEEA.

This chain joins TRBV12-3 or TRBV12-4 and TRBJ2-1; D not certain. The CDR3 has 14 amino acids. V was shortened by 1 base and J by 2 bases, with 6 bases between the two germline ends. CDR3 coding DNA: TGTGCCAGCAGTTTAGATGGGGCCTACAATGAGCAGTTCTTC. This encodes CASSLDGAYNEQFF.

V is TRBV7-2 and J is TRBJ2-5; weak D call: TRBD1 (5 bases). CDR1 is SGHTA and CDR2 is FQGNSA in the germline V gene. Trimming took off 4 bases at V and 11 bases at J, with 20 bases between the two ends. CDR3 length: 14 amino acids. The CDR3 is CASSSWTIYNEQYF. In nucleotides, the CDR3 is TGTGCCAGCAGCTCCTGGACAATTTACAATGAGCAGTACTTC.

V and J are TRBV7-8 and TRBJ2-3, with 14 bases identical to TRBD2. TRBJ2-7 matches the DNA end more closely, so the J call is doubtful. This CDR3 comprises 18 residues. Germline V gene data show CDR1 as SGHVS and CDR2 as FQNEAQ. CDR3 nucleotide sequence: TGTGCCAGCAGCTCGGGACTAGCGGGAGAGGGGACCTACAATGAGCAGTACTTC. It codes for CASSSGLAGEGTYNEQYF.

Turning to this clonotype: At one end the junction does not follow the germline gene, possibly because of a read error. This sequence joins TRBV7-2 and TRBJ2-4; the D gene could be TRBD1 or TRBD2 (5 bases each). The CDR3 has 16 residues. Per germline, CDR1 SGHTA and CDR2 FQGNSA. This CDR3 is CASSPPGLRAKDTQYF. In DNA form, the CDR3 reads TGTGCCAGCAGCCCACCGGGGCTGAGAGCCAAAGACACGCAGTACTTT.

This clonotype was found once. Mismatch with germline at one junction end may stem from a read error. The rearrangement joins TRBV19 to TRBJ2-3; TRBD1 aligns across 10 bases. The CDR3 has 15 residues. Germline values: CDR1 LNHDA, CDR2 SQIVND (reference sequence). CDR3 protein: CASGPGTGVPDTQYF. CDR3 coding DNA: TGTGCCAGTGGTCCCGGGACAGGGGTCCCGGATACCCAGTATTTC.

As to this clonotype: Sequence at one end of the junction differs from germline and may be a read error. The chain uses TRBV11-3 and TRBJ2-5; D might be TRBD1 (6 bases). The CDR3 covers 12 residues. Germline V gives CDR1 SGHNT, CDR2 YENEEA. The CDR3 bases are TGTGCCAGCAGCTTAGGGACAGAGGCCCTGTATTTC. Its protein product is CASSLGTEALYF.

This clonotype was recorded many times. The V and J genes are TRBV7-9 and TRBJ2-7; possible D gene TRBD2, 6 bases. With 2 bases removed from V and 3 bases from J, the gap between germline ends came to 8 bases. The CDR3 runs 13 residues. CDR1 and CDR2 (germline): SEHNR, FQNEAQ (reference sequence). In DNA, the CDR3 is TGTGCCAGCAGCTTATGGGGGGTCTACGAGCAGTACTTC. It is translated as CASSLWGVYEQYF.

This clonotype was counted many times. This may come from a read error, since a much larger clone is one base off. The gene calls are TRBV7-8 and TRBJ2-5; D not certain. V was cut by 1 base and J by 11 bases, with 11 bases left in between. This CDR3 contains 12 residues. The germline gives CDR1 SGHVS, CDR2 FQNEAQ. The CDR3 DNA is TGTGCCAGCAGCTTAGAAGCTGATGAGCAGTACTTC. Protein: CASSLEADEQYF.